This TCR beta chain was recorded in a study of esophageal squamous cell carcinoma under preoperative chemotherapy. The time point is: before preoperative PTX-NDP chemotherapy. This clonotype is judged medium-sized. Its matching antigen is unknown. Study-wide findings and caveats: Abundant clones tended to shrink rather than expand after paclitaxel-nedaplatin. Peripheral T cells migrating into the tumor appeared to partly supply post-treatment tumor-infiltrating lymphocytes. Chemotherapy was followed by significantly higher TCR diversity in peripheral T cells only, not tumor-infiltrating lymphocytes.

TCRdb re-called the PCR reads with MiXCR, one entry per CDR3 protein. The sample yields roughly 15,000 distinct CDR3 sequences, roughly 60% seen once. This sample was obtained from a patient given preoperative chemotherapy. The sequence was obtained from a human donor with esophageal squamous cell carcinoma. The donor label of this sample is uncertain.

CDR3 amino acids: CASSGGTGPGQPQHF. CDR3 coding DNA: TGTGCCAGCAGCGGCGGGACGGGTCCTGGGCAGCCCCAGCATTTT. V gene TRBV6-1 combines with J gene TRBJ1-5; perhaps TRBD1 as D (5 bases). The CDR3 is made up of 15 amino acids. CDR1 is MNHNS, CDR2 SASEGT, per germline. The V gene lost 6 bases and the J gene lost 7 bases, with 19 bases spanning the gap.